This record covers a single T cell receptor (beta chain). Among the donors, all were Caucasian adults who lived in Nashville, Tennessee. CD4+ cell separation produced CD45RA+ naive and CD45RA-negative memory subsets. The trim removed 4 bases at V and 5 bases at J, leaving 6 bases unmatched. Per the germline V gene, CDR1 is SGHRS and CDR2 is YFSETQ. This CDR3 has 13 amino acids. The data were obtained in a study of shared clonotypes between healthy human individuals. The method was immunoSEQ multiplex PCR; TCRdb's version includes in-frame clones alone and lacks a portion of them. The sample has fewer than 1.8 million clones; around 98.5% are singletons.

The receptor comes from a man aged 25-45 years in good health. The material sequenced was naive CD4+ T cells sorted from blood. Sample subset: CD45RA+ positively selected. The chain links TRBV5-1 to TRBJ2-7, with 7 bases aligning to TRBD1. The CDR3 DNA reads as TGCGCCAGCAGCAAATTAGGGGGCCACGAGCAGTACTTC. This encodes CASSKLGGHEQYF.